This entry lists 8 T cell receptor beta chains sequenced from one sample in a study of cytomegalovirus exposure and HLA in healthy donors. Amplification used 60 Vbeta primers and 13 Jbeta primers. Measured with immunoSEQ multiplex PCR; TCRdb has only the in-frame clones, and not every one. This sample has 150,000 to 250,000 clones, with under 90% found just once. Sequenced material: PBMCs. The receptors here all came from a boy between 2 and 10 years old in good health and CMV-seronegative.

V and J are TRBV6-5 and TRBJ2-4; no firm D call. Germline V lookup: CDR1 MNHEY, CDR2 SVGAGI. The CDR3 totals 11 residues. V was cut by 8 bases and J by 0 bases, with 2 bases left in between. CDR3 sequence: CASLAKNIQYF. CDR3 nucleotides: TGTGCCAGCCTAGCCAAAAACATTCAGTACTTC.

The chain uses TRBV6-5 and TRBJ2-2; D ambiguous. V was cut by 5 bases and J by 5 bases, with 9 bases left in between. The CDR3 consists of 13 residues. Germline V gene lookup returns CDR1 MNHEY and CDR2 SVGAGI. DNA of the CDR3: TGTGCCAGCAGTGGAGCCTTGACCGGGGAGCTGTTTTTT. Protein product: CASSGALTGELFF.

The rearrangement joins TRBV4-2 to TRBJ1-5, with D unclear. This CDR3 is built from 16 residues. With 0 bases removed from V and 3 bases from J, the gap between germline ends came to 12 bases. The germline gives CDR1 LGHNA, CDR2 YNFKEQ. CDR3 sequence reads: CASSQDWAVPNQPQHF. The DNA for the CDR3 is TGTGCCAGCAGCCAAGATTGGGCCGTTCCCAATCAGCCCCAGCATTTT.

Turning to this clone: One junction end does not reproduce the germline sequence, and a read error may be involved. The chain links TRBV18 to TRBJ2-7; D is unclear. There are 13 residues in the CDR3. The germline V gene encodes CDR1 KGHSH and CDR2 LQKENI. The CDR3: CASSPQSQAELYF. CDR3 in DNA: TGTGCCAGCTCACCCCAATCTCAGGCCGAGCTGTACTTC.

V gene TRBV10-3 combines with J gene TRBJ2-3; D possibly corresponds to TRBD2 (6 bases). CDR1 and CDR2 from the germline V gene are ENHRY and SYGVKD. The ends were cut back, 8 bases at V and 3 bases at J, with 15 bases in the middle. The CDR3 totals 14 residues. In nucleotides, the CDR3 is TGTGCCATCGGGGTGGGGGGAGTGACAGATACGCAGTATTTT. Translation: CAIGVGGVTDTQYF.

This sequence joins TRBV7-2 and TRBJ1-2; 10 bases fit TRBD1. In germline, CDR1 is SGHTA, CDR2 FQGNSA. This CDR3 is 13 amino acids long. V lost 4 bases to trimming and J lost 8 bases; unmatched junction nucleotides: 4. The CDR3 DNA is TGTGCCAGCAGCTCCGGGACAGGGGTCGGCTACACCTTC. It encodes CASSSGTGVGYTF.

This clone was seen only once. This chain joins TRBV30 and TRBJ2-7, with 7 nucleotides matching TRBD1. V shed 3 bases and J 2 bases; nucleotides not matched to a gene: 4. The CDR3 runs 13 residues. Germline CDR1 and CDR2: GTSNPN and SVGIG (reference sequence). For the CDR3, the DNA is TGTGCCTGGAGCCCGGACAGGACCTACGAGCAGTACTTC. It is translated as CAWSPDRTYEQYF.

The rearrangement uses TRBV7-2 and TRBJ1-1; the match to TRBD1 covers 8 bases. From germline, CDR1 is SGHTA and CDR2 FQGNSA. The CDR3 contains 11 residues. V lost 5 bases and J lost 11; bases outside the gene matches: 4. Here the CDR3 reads CASSTRGQAFF. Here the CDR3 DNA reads TGTGCCAGCAGCACCAGGGGGCAGGCTTTCTTT.